These 27 T cell receptor beta chains came from one sample sequenced in a study of blood T cell repertoires in COVID-19. Profiled with immunoSEQ multiplex PCR; TCRdb holds only in-frame clones, not every one. The data contain 200,000 to 250,000 clones, around 83% of them singletons. Sequences were obtained from peripheral blood. The receptors here all came from a woman older than 75 with COVID-19, enrolled during active disease.

This chain joins TRBV9 and TRBJ2-1; 11 nucleotides line up with TRBD2. The germline gives CDR1 SGDLS, CDR2 YYNGEE. After removal of 4 bases from V and 5 bases from J, the junction contained 8 bases not matched to a gene. The CDR3 is 16 residues long. The CDR3 here is CASSLGLAGGHNEQFF. DNA of the CDR3: TGTGCCAGCAGCTTAGGACTAGCGGGCGGCCACAATGAGCAGTTCTTC.

The CDR3 reads CAWRTPGQGLYF. CDR3 DNA: TGTGCCTGGAGGACCCCCGGACAGGGTCTGTACTTC. J is TRBJ2-7 and V is TRBV30; 8 bases map to TRBD1. V was pared by 3 bases and J by 12 bases, with 10 bases of the junction left unmatched. This CDR3 contains 12 residues. Germline CDR1 GTSNPN, CDR2 SVGIG (reference sequence).

The rearrangement uses TRBV2 and TRBJ1-1; 9 bases are a match to TRBD1. Germline loops: CDR1 SNHLY, CDR2 FYNNEI. The CDR3 runs to 14 residues. V lost 7 bases and J lost 5; bases outside the gene matches: 8. The CDR3 is CASTSRQGGTEAFF. As DNA, the CDR3 is TGTGCCAGCACCTCCCGACAGGGGGGGACTGAAGCTTTCTTT. Using reference TRBV2 and TRBJ1-1 for the parts outside the CDR3, the full variable domain is EPEVTQTPSHQVTQMGQEVILRCVPISNHLYFYWYRQILGQKVEFLVSFYNNEISEKSEIFDDQFSVERPDGSNFTLKIRSTKLEDSAMYFCASTSRQGGTEAFFGQGTRLTVV.

The CDR3 loop reads CASNHPRGGPLNTEAFF. In nucleotides, the CDR3 is TGTGCCAGTAACCATCCTCGAGGGGGCCCTCTGAACACTGAAGCTTTCTTT. This chain uses TRBV19 with TRBJ1-1; 7 bases align to TRBD1. With 7 bases clipped from V and 0 bases from J, the junction kept 14 bases outside the gene matches. CDR1 LNHDA and CDR2 SQIVND come from the germline V gene (reference sequence). The CDR3 runs 17 residues. Complete variable domain (other parts from reference TRBV19 and TRBJ1-1): DGGITQSPKYLFRKEGQNVTLSCEQNLNHDAMYWYRQDPGQGLRLIYYSQIVNDFQKGDIAEGYSVSREKKESFPLTVTSAQKNPTAFYLCASNHPRGGPLNTEAFFGQGTRLTVV.

CDR3 amino acids: CASSESGPGYTF. The CDR3 DNA reads as TGTGCCAGCAGTGAATCAGGGCCAGGCTACACCTTC. V is TRBV2 and J is TRBJ1-2; possible D gene TRBD1, 5 bases. Trimming stripped 2 bases from V and 8 bases from J, with 9 bases between. The germline gives CDR1 SNHLY, CDR2 FYNNEI. The CDR3 contains 12 residues.

The chain combines TRBV7-9 with TRBJ1-2; no firm D call. The length of the CDR3 is 12 residues. Germline-derived CDR1 and CDR2 are SEHNR and FQNEAQ (reference sequence). V shed 5 bases and J shed 8 bases, with 12 bases lying between them. The CDR3 coding sequence is TGTGCCAGCAGCCCGGGAGAACGAGGCTACACCTTC. Its protein product is CASSPGERGYTF. Full variable domain (rest looked up from reference TRBV7-9 and TRBJ1-2): DTGVSQNPRHKITKRGQNVTFRCDPISEHNRLYWYRQTLGQGPEFLTYFQNEAQLEKSRLLSDRFSAERPKGSFSTLEIQRTEQGDSAMYLCASSPGERGYTFGSGTRLTVV.

V gene TRBV29-1 combines with J gene TRBJ1-1, with a weak D call TRBD1 (6 bases). The CDR3 is 11 residues long. The germline V and J ends were trimmed by 3 bases and 9 bases, with 11 bases remaining between them. In germline, CDR1 is SQVTM, CDR2 ANQGSEA. The CDR3 sequence is CSVDRGQKAFF. In nucleotides, the CDR3 is TGCAGCGTTGACAGGGGCCAGAAAGCTTTCTTT.

This clone was seen only a few times. The chain recombines TRBV11-2 with TRBJ1-6; the match to TRBD1 covers 8 bases. V trimming: 1 base; J trimming: 8 bases; junction bases outside the gene matches: 7. Germline values: CDR1 SGHAT, CDR2 FQNNGV. The CDR3 is made up of 16 amino acids. The CDR3 DNA sequence: TGTGCCAGCAGCTTAGGGACAGGGAAAATAGATTCACCCCTCCACTTT. Protein sequence: CASSLGTGKIDSPLHF.

The rearrangement joins TRBV10-3 to TRBJ1-6; perhaps TRBD1 as D (6 bases). Germline lookup yields CDR1 ENHRY and CDR2 SYGVKD. This CDR3 spans 14 amino acids. Trimming left V 10 bases short and J 1 base short, with 11 bases between. The DNA for the CDR3 is TGTGCCACCGGGCAGGGGTCCTATAATTCACCCCTCCACTTT. Protein: CATGQGSYNSPLHF.

A remark on this clone: Other DNA sequences of this sample code for an identical CDR3. The J gene is TRBJ1-2, the V gene TRBV5-1, with TRBD1 matching 9 bases. From germline, CDR1 is SGHRS and CDR2 YFSETQ. This CDR3 comprises 15 residues. The ends lost 0 bases at V and 4 bases at J; junction bases unmatched: 4. CDR3: CASSLEGTGTYGYTF. The CDR3 DNA is TGCGCCAGCAGCTTGGAAGGGACAGGGACCTATGGCTACACCTTC.

The J gene is TRBJ1-1, the V gene TRBV27; no firm D call. Germline CDR1 reads MNHEY; CDR2 reads SMNVEV (reference sequence). V lost 1 base and J lost 5, with 17 bases in between. The CDR3 length is 16 residues. CDR3 amino acids: CASSLYAGGSGTEAFF. The DNA of the CDR3 is TGTGCCAGCAGTTTATACGCAGGAGGGTCGGGGACTGAAGCTTTCTTT.

V and J are TRBV19 and TRBJ2-5; a weak D match, TRBD2 (8 bases). Germline CDR1 LNHDA, CDR2 SQIVND (reference sequence). The CDR3 totals 14 residues. Trimming removed 7 bases at V and 2 bases at J, with 14 bases between. CDR3 DNA: TGTGCCAGTAAGGGGGCTAGCGGGCAAGAGACCCAGTACTTC. This sequence encodes CASKGASGQETQYF.

V is TRBV5-1 and J is TRBJ2-7, with a weak D call TRBD1 (6 bases). Germline loops: CDR1 SGHRS, CDR2 YFSETQ. V lost 1 base and J lost 6, with 11 bases in between. This CDR3 has 13 amino acids. The CDR3 loop reads CASSLQGHGEQYF. CDR3 coding DNA: TGCGCCAGCAGCTTGCAGGGGCACGGCGAGCAGTACTTC.

The chain combines TRBV5-1 with TRBJ1-4; 7 positions agree with TRBD1. The V and J ends lost 4 bases and 11 bases, in that order; junction bases with no gene match: 11. This CDR3 spans 14 amino acids. Germline loops: CDR1 SGHRS, CDR2 YFSETQ. The CDR3 sequence: CASSPDREGEKLFF. The CDR3 DNA reads TGCGCCAGCAGCCCCGACAGGGAAGGAGAGAAACTGTTTTTT.

The chain links TRBV27 to TRBJ1-5; no clear D gene. This CDR3 has 15 residues. Germline V gives CDR1 MNHEY, CDR2 SMNVEV (reference sequence). V lost 7 bases and J lost 5, with 18 bases in between. The CDR3 is CASKLAGAGYQPQHF. CDR3 in DNA: TGTGCCAGCAAGCTAGCCGGAGCGGGGTATCAGCCCCAGCATTTT.

The chain is built from TRBV27 and TRBJ2-3; TRBD2 matches at 10 bases. Per the germline V gene, CDR1 is MNHEY and CDR2 is SMNVEV (reference sequence). This CDR3 has 13 residues. J lost 6 bases, V lost 7 bases, and 4 bases had no gene match. The CDR3 region is CASKREGADTQYF. DNA for the CDR3: TGTGCCAGCAAGCGGGAGGGTGCGGATACGCAGTATTTT.

Regarding this clone: Other DNA sequences in this sample translate to the same CDR3. The chain uses TRBV18 and TRBJ2-7, with TRBD1 matching over 9 bases. The V segment lost 2 bases and the J segment 2 bases; nucleotides outside the gene matches: 1. The CDR3 covers 14 residues. Per germline, CDR1 KGHSH and CDR2 LQKENI. In DNA form, the CDR3 reads TGTGCCAGCTCACCAGGGACAGGGACCTACGAGCAGTACTTC. This gives the protein CASSPGTGTYEQYF. The full variable domain, in which reference TRBV18 and TRBJ2-7 provide the parts outside the CDR3, is NAGVMQNPRHLVRRRGQEARLRCSPMKGHSHVYWYRQLPEEGLKFMVYLQKENIIDESGMPKERFSAEFPKEGPSILRIQQVVRGDSAAYFCASSPGTGTYEQYFGPGTRLTVT.

At least ten counts were recorded for this clone. The chain has TRBV10-1 and TRBJ2-7; 8 positions match TRBD1. The germline V gene encodes CDR1 WNHNN and CDR2 SYGVQD (reference sequence). Trimming at V came to 6 bases and at J to 1 base, leaving 5 bases not matched to a gene. The CDR3 contains 14 residues. This CDR3 is CASSPGQVSYEQYF. CDR3 DNA sequence: TGCGCCAGCAGCCCGGGACAGGTATCCTACGAGCAGTACTTC.

The rearrangement uses TRBV6-5 and TRBJ1-4, with TRBD1 as a possible D gene (5 bases). The CDR3 is made up of 14 amino acids. CDR1 and CDR2 from the germline V gene are MNHEY and SVGAGI. The V end was cut by 6 bases, the J end by 7 bases, with 15 bases between. CDR3 in DNA: TGTGCCAGCAGCCGCGGGGGGTCGGGTGAAAAACTGTTTTTT. It codes for CASSRGGSGEKLFF.

The V call is TRBV6-1, the J call TRBJ1-2; unclear D gene. This CDR3 is built from 13 residues. The V gene lost 3 bases and the J gene lost 4 bases, with 9 bases spanning the gap. In germline, CDR1 is MNHNS, CDR2 SASEGT. The DNA of the CDR3 is TGTGCCAGCAGTGAGGCTGGCGGCTATGGCTACACCTTC. The encoded protein is CASSEAGGYGYTF.

V usage is TRBV7-2 and J usage is TRBJ2-1, with unresolved D. V was pared by 1 base and J by 9 bases, with 10 bases between. The V gene's germline CDR1 is SGHTA and CDR2 FQGNSA. The CDR3 spans 13 residues. CDR3 region: CASSLVSGGEQFF. The DNA for the CDR3 is TGTGCCAGCAGCTTAGTTTCGGGTGGTGAGCAGTTCTTC. The full variable domain, rest sourced from reference TRBV7-2 and TRBJ2-1, is GAGVSQSPSNKVTEKGKDVELRCDPISGHTALYWYRQSLGQGLEFLIYFQGNSAPDKSGLPSDRFSAERTGGSVSTLTIQRTQQEDSAVYLCASSLVSGGEQFFGPGTRLTVL.

This chain uses TRBV7-2 with TRBJ2-7; D not resolved. Germline loops: CDR1 SGHTA, CDR2 FQGNSA. Trimming removed 1 base from V and 2 bases from J, with 9 bases in between. The CDR3 has 14 residues. As DNA, the CDR3 is TGTGCCAGCAGCTTAGAAACTTTTACCTACGAGCAGTACTTC. Encoded protein: CASSLETFTYEQYF.

J is TRBJ1-5 and V is TRBV7-2, with D possibly matching TRBD1 (5 bases). This CDR3 is built from 17 residues. The V gene lost 0 bases and the J gene lost 2 bases, with 14 bases spanning the gap. Germline assignment: CDR1 SGHTA and CDR2 FQGNSA. CDR3 sequence (DNA): TGTGCCAGCAGCTTAGCGGATACAGGAAGGGGCAATCAGCCCCAGCATTTT. Residues: CASSLADTGRGNQPQHF. Based on the CDR3 plus reference TRBV7-2 and TRBJ1-5, the full variable domain is GAGVSQSPSNKVTEKGKDVELRCDPISGHTALYWYRQSLGQGLEFLIYFQGNSAPDKSGLPSDRFSAERTGGSVSTLTIQRTQQEDSAVYLCASSLADTGRGNQPQHFGDGTRLSIL.

This chain joins TRBV6-5 and TRBJ1-1; D unclear. The germline V and J ends were trimmed by 2 bases and 8 bases, with 9 bases remaining between them. Germline CDR1 and CDR2: MNHEY and SVGAGI. The CDR3 has 12 residues. The CDR3 sequence is CASSYRDGEAFF. DNA of the CDR3: TGTGCCAGCAGTTACCGAGACGGGGAAGCTTTCTTT.

This sequence joins TRBV6-2 or TRBV6-3 and TRBJ2-3; no definite D call. Trimming removed 0 bases from V and 1 base from J, with 8 bases in between. The CDR3 length is 15 residues. Looked up from germline, CDR1 is MNHEY and CDR2 is SVGEGT. CDR3 in amino acids: CASSYSSSRTDTQYF. In DNA form, the CDR3 reads TGTGCCAGCAGTTACTCGTCCTCCCGCACAGATACGCAGTATTTT.

The chain links TRBV5-4 to TRBJ1-2; tentative D call: TRBD1 (5 bases). The CDR3 loop spans 13 amino acids. Trimming removed 5 bases from V and 4 bases from J, with 12 bases in between. Germline V gene lookup returns CDR1 SGHNT and CDR2 YYREEE (reference sequence). The CDR3 is CASSGGRTYGYTF. CDR3 DNA: TGTGCCAGCAGTGGGGGGAGGACCTATGGCTACACCTTC.

This clone has a handful of counts. The gene calls are TRBV30 and TRBJ2-1, with TRBD2 matching over 9 bases. The V and J ends lost 0 bases and 1 base, in that order; junction bases with no gene match: 4. CDR1 is GTSNPN and CDR2 is SVGIG in the germline V gene (reference sequence). The CDR3 spans 16 residues. CDR3 loop: CAWSVWTSVSYNEQFF. The CDR3 DNA follows: TGTGCCTGGAGTGTGTGGACTAGCGTGTCCTACAATGAGCAGTTCTTC.